Listed here is a single TCR beta chain. What it binds is unknown. Some clones are missing from TCRdb's copy, which holds only in-frame ones; the method was immunoSEQ multiplex PCR. The profile shows approximately 23,000 clones, about 89% of them singletons. This record comes from a study of T cell repertoires and Cas9 in healthy adults. About the study: Characterization of SpCas9-reactive CD4 and CD8 T cells covered multi-effector potency, cytotoxicity and lineage.

The germline V gene encodes CDR1 SGDLS and CDR2 YYNGEE. V gave up 0 bases and J gave up 0 bases, with 10 bases separating them. The CDR3 has 15 amino acids. Study-wide points: Reportedly, SpCas9-reactive effector T cell proliferation and function were mitigated by SpCas9-reactive Tregs in vitro.

This sequence originates from a human donor in good health. The sample was CD4+ effector T cells (CD127+, CD25-, CD137-, CD154-) from PBMCs; culture status not recorded. The rearrangement joins TRBV9 to TRBJ2-7, with D perhaps TRBD1 (6 bases). CDR3 nucleotide sequence: TGTGCCAGCAGCGTAGGCAGGGGAAGCTCCTACGAGCAGTACTTC. It translates to CASSVGRGSSYEQYF.